The rows below give T cell receptor beta chains drawn from one sample of a study of blood T cell repertoires in COVID-19. The method was immunoSEQ multiplex PCR; TCRdb's version includes in-frame clones alone and lacks a portion of them. This table holds about 200,000 clones, about 80% found once. The sequenced sample consisted of PBMCs or T cells enriched from blood (not recorded which). The receptors shown here come from a woman in her forties or fifties who had been exposed to COVID-19. Each CDR3 is given with its conserved first and last residue. D genes are given only for firm matches. Size values are once, few and many counts, or a class for expanded clones, and some rows have none.

14	TRBV19	TRBD2	.	TRBJ2-1	CASSGLVENNEQFF	TGTGCCAGTAGTGGACTAGTGGAAAACAATGAGCAGTTCTTC
14	TRBV14	TRBD1	.	TRBJ1-2	CASSPTGILYGYTF	TGTGCCAGCAGCCCGACAGGGATTCTCTATGGCTACACCTTC
14	TRBV29-1	.	.	TRBJ1-1	CSVDRARPDTEAFF	TGCAGCGTTGACAGGGCACGGCCCGACACTGAAGCTTTCTTT
16	TRBV11-3	TRBD1	.	TRBJ2-7	CASSLETGGGSYEQYF	TGTGCCAGCAGCTTAGAAACAGGGGGAGGCTCCTACGAGCAGTACTTC
12	TRBV28	.	few	TRBJ1-1	CASSLYREEAFF	TGTGCCAGCAGCCTCTACAGGGAAGAAGCTTTCTTT
15	TRBV5-1	.	few	TRBJ2-2	CASSLGGLNTGELFF	TGCGCCAGCAGCTTGGGAGGGCTCAACACCGGGGAGCTGTTTTTT
15	TRBV12-5	.	.	TRBJ1-1	CASGLRQVLDTEAFF	TGTGCTAGTGGTCTAAGACAGGTGTTGGACACTGAAGCTTTCTTT
12	TRBV6-5	.	few	TRBJ1-2	CASRVRRGGYTF	TGTGCCAGCAGGGTTCGGCGAGGAGGCTACACCTTC
12	TRBV6-5	TRBD1	few	TRBJ1-5	CASRGTGQPQHF	TGTGCCAGCAGGGGGACAGGCCAGCCCCAGCATTTT
14	TRBV19	.	.	TRBJ1-5	CASSLRVSNQPQHF	TGTGCCAGTTCCCTGCGGGTCTCCAATCAGCCCCAGCATTTT
13	TRBV5-1	.	.	TRBJ2-2	CASSISRGGELFF	TGCGCCAGCAGCATCTCCCGAGGCGGGGAGCTGTTTTTT
14	TRBV6-1	.	.	TRBJ1-5	CASSEALRGQPQHF	TGTGCCAGCAGTGAAGCGCTTCGGGGTCAGCCCCAGCATTTT
15	TRBV28	TRBD1	.	TRBJ1-1	CASSLRGKTGAEAFF	TGTGCCAGCAGTTTAAGAGGAAAGACAGGGGCTGAAGCTTTCTTT
14	TRBV4-3	.	.	TRBJ2-7	CASSQGSLSYEQYF	TGCGCCAGCAGCCAAGGTTCGTTGTCCTACGAGCAGTACTTC
16	TRBV7-8	TRBD1	.	TRBJ1-6	CASSPSQGVYNSPLHF	TGTGCCAGCAGCCCCTCCCAGGGGGTCTATAATTCACCCCTCCACTTT
14	TRBV10-3	TRBD2	.	TRBJ2-1	CAISPGLARNEQFF	TGTGCCATCAGTCCGGGACTAGCCCGAAATGAGCAGTTCTTC
13	TRBV12-3/TRBV12-4	.	few	TRBJ1-2	CASSSPPDYGYTF	TGTGCCAGCAGTTCCCCCCCCGACTATGGCTACACCTTC
13	TRBV18	TRBD1	.	TRBJ2-7	CASTTGGNYEQYF	TGTGCCAGCACAACAGGGGGGAACTACGAGCAGTACTTC
20	TRBV14	TRBD1	few	TRBJ2-1	CASSQDLQGSPAAGYNEQFF	TGTGCCAGCAGCCAAGATTTACAGGGGTCCCCCGCCGCCGGGTACAATGAGCAGTTCTTC
14	TRBV9	.	.	TRBJ2-3	CASSVGRATDTQYF	TGTGCCAGCAGCGTAGGCAGGGCCACAGATACGCAGTATTTT
15	TRBV5-8	.	once	TRBJ1-4	CASSLEARLNEKLFF	TGTGCCAGCAGCTTGGAAGCCAGACTTAATGAAAAACTGTTTTTT
13	TRBV12-3/TRBV12-4	.	.	TRBJ2-5	CASSLWGRETQYF	TGTGCCAGCAGTTTATGGGGGCGAGAGACCCAGTACTTC
16	TRBV5-1	TRBD2	.	TRBJ2-5	CASSHGLANPQRTQYF	TGCGCCAGCAGCCACGGACTAGCGAACCCTCAAAGGACCCAGTACTTC
16	TRBV19	TRBD1	.	TRBJ2-7	CASTNTAGDSSYEQYF	TGTGCCAGTACCAATACAGCCGGGGACAGTTCCTACGAGCAGTACTTC
14	TRBV25-1	.	.	TRBJ2-5	CASSDVGQIETQYF	TGTGCCAGCAGTGATGTAGGACAGATAGAGACCCAGTACTTC
13	TRBV12-3/TRBV12-4	.	.	TRBJ1-2	CASSPRVNYGYTF	TGTGCCAGCAGTCCCAGGGTTAACTATGGCTACACCTTC
15	TRBV6-6	.	.	TRBJ2-2	CASSSGHSNTGELFF	TGTGCCAGCAGTTCCGGACATTCGAACACCGGGGAGCTGTTTTTT
14	TRBV19	TRBD1	.	TRBJ2-2	CASSTGGRTGELFF	TGTGCCAGTAGTACAGGGGGCAGGACCGGGGAGCTGTTTTTT
14	TRBV9	.	.	TRBJ2-2	CASRFGGDTGELFF	TGTGCCAGCAGGTTTGGGGGCGACACCGGGGAGCTGTTTTTT
13	TRBV11-2	.	.	TRBJ1-1	CASSLLVNTEAFF	TGTGCCAGCAGCTTATTAGTGAACACTGAAGCTTTCTTT
14	TRBV3-1/TRBV3-2	.	.	TRBJ1-6	CASSQGEKVSPLHF	TGTGCCAGCAGCCAAGGGGAGAAGGTTTCACCCCTCCACTTT
16	TRBV3-1/TRBV3-2	TRBD2	once	TRBJ2-7	CASSPRTSGTYTTQYF	TGTGCCAGCAGCCCCAGGACTAGCGGGACCTATACGACGCAGTACTTC
15	TRBV19	.	.	TRBJ1-6	CASSPSTLRESPLHF	TGTGCCAGTAGTCCCTCCACCCTCCGGGAATCACCCCTCCACTTT
13	TRBV7-9	TRBD1	.	TRBJ2-2	CASSHGQAGELFF	TGTGCCAGCAGCCACGGACAGGCCGGGGAGCTGTTTTTT
16	TRBV28	.	.	TRBJ1-5	CASSLLFRDYNQPQHF	TGTGCCAGCAGTTTATTATTCAGGGACTATAATCAGCCCCAGCATTTT
15	TRBV7-8	.	few	TRBJ2-1	CASSSGLRPYNEQFF	TGTGCCAGCAGCTCCGGACTCCGTCCCTACAATGAGCAGTTCTTC
13	TRBV4-2	TRBD1	.	TRBJ1-1	CASSPQGGDEAFF	TGTGCCAGCAGCCCCCAGGGGGGAGACGAAGCTTTCTTT
14	TRBV4-3	.	once	TRBJ2-7	CASSQGASSYEQYF	TGCGCCAGCAGCCAAGGGGCGAGCTCCTACGAGCAGTACTTC
16	TRBV30	.	.	TRBJ2-5	CAWTSTRQGLRETQYF	TGTGCCTGGACCTCTACAAGGCAGGGGCTCCGAGAGACCCAGTACTTC
15	TRBV14	.	few	TRBJ1-2	CASSQDGQPSRGYTF	TGTGCCAGCAGCCAAGATGGACAGCCCTCCCGGGGCTACACCTTC
13	TRBV7-8	.	.	TRBJ1-2	CASSRGQGTGYTF	TGTGCCAGCAGCCGAGGGCAGGGTACAGGCTACACCTTC